The subject of this entry is one T cell receptor (beta chain). Antigen specificity is unknown. These data are taken from a study of glioma-infiltrating T cells after dendritic cell vaccination. Overall study results and limits: No direct clonality-survival link was found; a diverse polyclonal response may matter.

Germline CDR1 and CDR2: GTSNPN and SVGIG (reference sequence). The CDR3 consists of 15 residues. After removal of 5 bases from V and 0 bases from J, the junction contained 7 bases not matched to a gene. TCRdb keeps only in-frame clones here, not all; method: immunoSEQ multiplex PCR. The repertoire includes fewer than 110,000 clones, roughly 80% of them detected once, and about 12% sits in the top ten. The chain combines TRBV30 with TRBJ2-3; 8 nucleotides match TRBD2. This TCR derives from a human donor with glioblastoma. The sample in question was blood, obtained before dendritic cell vaccination. The CDR3 nucleotides read TGTGCCTGGTCAAGAGCGGGGGCTAGCACAGATACGCAGTATTTT. Translating gives CAWSRAGASTDTQYF.